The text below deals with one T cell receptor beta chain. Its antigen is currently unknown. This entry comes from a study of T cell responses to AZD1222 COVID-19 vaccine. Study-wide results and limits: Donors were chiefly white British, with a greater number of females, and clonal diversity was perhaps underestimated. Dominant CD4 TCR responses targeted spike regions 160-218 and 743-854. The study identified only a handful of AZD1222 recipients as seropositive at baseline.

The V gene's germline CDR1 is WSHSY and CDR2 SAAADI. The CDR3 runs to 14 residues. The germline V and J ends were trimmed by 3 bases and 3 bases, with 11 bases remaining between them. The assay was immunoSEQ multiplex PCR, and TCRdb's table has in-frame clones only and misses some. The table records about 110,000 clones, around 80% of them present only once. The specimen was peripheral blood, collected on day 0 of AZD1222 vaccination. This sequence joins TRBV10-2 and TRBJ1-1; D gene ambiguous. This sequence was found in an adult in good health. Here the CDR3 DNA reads TGCGCCAGCAGTGATCAGCATATTGACACTGAAGCTTTCTTT. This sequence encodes CASSDQHIDTEAFF.